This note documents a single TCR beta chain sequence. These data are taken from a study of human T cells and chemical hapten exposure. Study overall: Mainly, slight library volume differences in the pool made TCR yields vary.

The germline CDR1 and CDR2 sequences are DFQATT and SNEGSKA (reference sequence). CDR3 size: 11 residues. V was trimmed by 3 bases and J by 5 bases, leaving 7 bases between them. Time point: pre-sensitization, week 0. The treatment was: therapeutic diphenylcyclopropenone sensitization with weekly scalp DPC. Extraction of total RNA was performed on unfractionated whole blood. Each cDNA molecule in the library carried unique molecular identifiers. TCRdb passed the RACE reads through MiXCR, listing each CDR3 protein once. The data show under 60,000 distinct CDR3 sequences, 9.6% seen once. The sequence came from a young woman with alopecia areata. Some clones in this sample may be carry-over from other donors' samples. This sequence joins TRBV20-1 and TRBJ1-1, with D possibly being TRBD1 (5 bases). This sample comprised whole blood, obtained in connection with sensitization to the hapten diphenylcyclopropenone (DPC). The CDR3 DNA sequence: TGCAGTGCTAGTTGGGGGACTGAAGCTTTCTTT. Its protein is CSASWGTEAFF.